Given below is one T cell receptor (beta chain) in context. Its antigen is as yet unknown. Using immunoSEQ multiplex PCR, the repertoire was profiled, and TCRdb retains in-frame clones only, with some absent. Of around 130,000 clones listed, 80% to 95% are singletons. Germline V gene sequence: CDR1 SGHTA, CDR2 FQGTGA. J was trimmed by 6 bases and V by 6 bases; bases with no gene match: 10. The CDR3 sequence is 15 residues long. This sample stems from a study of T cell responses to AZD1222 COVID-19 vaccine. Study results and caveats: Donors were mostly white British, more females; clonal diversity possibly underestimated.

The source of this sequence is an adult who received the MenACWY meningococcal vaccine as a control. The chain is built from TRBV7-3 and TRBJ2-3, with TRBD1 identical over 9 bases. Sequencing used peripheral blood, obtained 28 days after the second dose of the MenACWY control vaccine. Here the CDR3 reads CASRQTGTGRDTQYF. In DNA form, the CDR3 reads TGTGCCAGCAGACAGACCGGGACAGGGCGGGATACGCAGTATTTT. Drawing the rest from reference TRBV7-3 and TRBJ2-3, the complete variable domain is GAGVSQTPSNKVTEKGKYVELRCDPISGHTALYWYRQSLGQGPEFLIYFQGTGAADDSGLPNDRFFAVRPEGSVSTLKIQRTERGDSAVYLCASRQTGTGRDTQYFGPGTRLTVL.